Below, 18 T cell receptor beta chains from the same sample are listed, as sequenced in a study of beta chain features in type 1 diabetes. Antigens for these TCRs are unknown. As every portion of the isolated RNA was reverse transcribed, the sequencing read expressed TCRB transcripts. TCRdb's copy holds only in-frame clones and misses some; the assay was immunoSEQ multiplex PCR. The repertoire includes 120,000 to 150,000 clones, about 13% of them detected once, and 1.3% sits in the top ten. General study points: Type 1 diabetes patients had TCRB CDR3s that were shorter (moderately but significantly so) in all four CD4+ subsets.

The specimen sequenced was central memory CD4+ T cells from blood. The receptors originated from a man younger than 35 with type 1 diabetes.

This clone was seen a handful of times. The chain joins TRBV18 to TRBJ2-1; D perhaps matches TRBD2 (6 bases). The V gene's germline CDR1 is KGHSH and CDR2 LQKENI. This CDR3 has 15 amino acids. The V end lost 3 bases, the J end lost 1 base, and 10 bases lay between the germline ends. DNA for the CDR3: TGTGCCAGCTCACCGGCGGGGAGATCCTACAATGAGCAGTTCTTC. Amino acids: CASSPAGRSYNEQFF.

In this sample, this clone turned up a few times. The chain couples TRBV7-9 to TRBJ1-2; TRBD1 might be the D (6 bases). Germline-derived CDR1 and CDR2 are SEHNR and FQNEAQ (reference sequence). The CDR3 is 14 amino acids. Trimming cost V 4 bases and J 1 base, with 10 bases left between them. For the CDR3, the DNA is TGTGCCAGCAGCTCCAGGGGAAGTAACTATGGCTACACCTTC. Its protein is CASSSRGSNYGYTF.

This clone occurred many times. The chain joins TRBV14 to TRBJ1-6, with D possibly matching TRBD1 (5 bases). V was shortened by 3 bases and J by 7 bases, with 13 bases between the two germline ends. The CDR3 is 15 residues long. Germline assignment: CDR1 SGHDN and CDR2 FVKESK. CDR3 nucleotide sequence: TGTGCCAGCAGCCAGCCGACGGAGGGGAATTCACCCCTCCACTTT. Translating it yields CASSQPTEGNSPLHF. Complete variable domain (other parts from reference TRBV14 and TRBJ1-6): EAGVTQFPSHSVIEKGQTVTLRCDPISGHDNLYWYRRVMGKEIKFLLHFVKESKQDESGMPNNRFLAERTGGTYSTLKVQPAELEDSGVYFCASSQPTEGNSPLHFGNGTRLTVT.

There are many counts of this clone. This chain links TRBV27 with TRBJ1-1; D is uncertain. Germline values: CDR1 MNHEY, CDR2 SMNVEV (reference sequence). This CDR3 contains 14 residues. Trimming took off 2 bases at V and 1 base at J, with 8 bases between the two ends. The CDR3: CASSLRTENTEAFF. The CDR3 DNA follows: TGTGCCAGCAGTTTAAGGACTGAGAACACTGAAGCTTTCTTT.

There are a few counts of this clone. The chain combines TRBV6-1 with TRBJ2-3; tentatively, D is TRBD2 (5 bases). The CDR3 has 14 residues. CDR1 MNHNS and CDR2 SASEGT come from the germline V gene. V lost 6 bases and J 1 base, leaving 11 bases between the germline ends. CDR3 sequence (DNA): TGTGCCAGCAGCCGGGAATCTCGCACAGATACGCAGTATTTT. Encoded protein: CASSRESRTDTQYF.

The chain uses TRBV7-6 and TRBJ1-6; no reliable D call. The CDR3 has 13 amino acids. Looked up from germline, CDR1 is SGHVS and CDR2 is FNYEAQ. V lost 3 bases to trimming and J lost 8 bases, with 8 bases between them. The CDR3 DNA reads as TGTGCCAGCAGCTTCAATGGAGATTCACCCCTCCACTTT. Translation: CASSFNGDSPLHF.

In this sample, this clone turned up once. Other DNA sequences in the same sample also yield this CDR3. The genes are TRBV19 and TRBJ2-6; 7 positions match TRBD1. Trimming took 5 bases from V and 2 from J; bases not matched to a gene: 3. From germline, CDR1 is LNHDA and CDR2 SQIVND (reference sequence). The CDR3 is 15 amino acids. In nucleotides, the CDR3 is TGTGCCAGTAGTCACGACAGGGCTGGGGCCAACGTCCTGACTTTC. It is translated as CASSHDRAGANVLTF.

This chain connects TRBV7-8 to TRBJ1-1, with D unclear. CDR3 length: 14 amino acids. Germline CDR1 is SGHVS and CDR2 is FQNEAQ. V lost 8 bases to trimming and J lost 0 bases, with 13 bases between them. For the CDR3, the DNA is TGTGCCAGCGGGTTAGTTAACATGAACACTGAAGCTTTCTTT. Translation gives CASGLVNMNTEAFF.

The V gene is TRBV5-1, the J gene TRBJ2-3, with D tentatively TRBD1 (6 bases). CDR3 length: 13 residues. Trimming shortened V by 2 bases and J by 6 bases, and 10 bases separated the two germline ends. Germline-derived CDR1 and CDR2 are SGHRS and YFSETQ. The CDR3 sequence: CASSFEGEDTQYF. Here the CDR3 DNA reads TGCGCCAGCAGCTTCGAGGGGGAGGATACGCAGTATTTT.

The table lists this clone with a few counts. The chain joins TRBV7-9 to TRBJ2-7; D uncertain. Between the trimmed V and J ends, which lost 0 bases and 1 base, there was a span of 7 bases. CDR1 is SEHNR and CDR2 is FQNEAQ in the germline V gene (reference sequence). CDR3 length: 14 amino acids. The CDR3 is CASSLARQSYEQYF. CDR3 bases: TGTGCCAGCAGCTTAGCGCGGCAGTCCTACGAGCAGTACTTC.

V is TRBV5-1 and J is TRBJ2-1, with D unresolved. CDR1 is SGHRS, CDR2 YFSETQ, per germline. The V and J ends lost 7 bases and 2 bases respectively, with 13 bases between them. The CDR3 covers 14 residues. The CDR3 nucleotides read TGCGCCAGCTGCGTAGGGCAAGCCTACAATGAGCAGTTCTTC. It yields the protein CASCVGQAYNEQFF.

This clone occurred a few times. The chain carries TRBV18 and TRBJ2-7; D may be TRBD1 (6 bases). Looked up from germline, CDR1 is KGHSH and CDR2 is LQKENI. The CDR3 runs 14 residues. V shed 2 bases and J shed 1 base, with 9 bases lying between them. CDR3 residues: CASSPGTLSYEQYF. The CDR3 DNA reads as TGTGCCAGCTCACCAGGGACACTATCCTACGAGCAGTACTTC.

The chain carries TRBV30 and TRBJ2-5; D is unresolved. This CDR3 region has 13 residues. From germline, CDR1 is GTSNPN and CDR2 SVGIG (reference sequence). Trimming pared 3 bases from V and 4 bases from J, leaving 12 bases between. CDR3 residues: CAWSPDPVETQYF. Here the CDR3 DNA reads TGTGCCTGGAGCCCGGACCCCGTAGAGACCCAGTACTTC.

The chain couples TRBV14 to TRBJ2-7; D may be TRBD1 (5 bases). This CDR3 is built from 14 residues. Trimming took 3 bases from V and 0 from J, leaving 9 bases between them. CDR1 is SGHDN, CDR2 FVKESK, per germline. CDR3 sequence reads: CASSHRTPSYEQYF. The CDR3 coding sequence is TGTGCCAGCAGCCACCGGACACCCTCCTACGAGCAGTACTTC.

This clone came up many times. The chain links TRBV7-8 to TRBJ2-3; the D call may be TRBD1 or TRBD2 (5 bases each). From germline, CDR1 is SGHVS and CDR2 FQNEAQ. V lost 5 bases, J lost 3 bases, and 15 bases lay in between. CDR3 length equals 15 residues. Here the CDR3 reads CASSLMGVGTDTQYF. The CDR3 nucleotides read TGTGCCAGCAGCCTAATGGGGGTAGGAACAGATACGCAGTATTTT.

This clone occurred a few times. J is TRBJ2-1 and V is TRBV6-5, with TRBD2 matching over 11 bases. V lost 5 bases, J lost 6 bases, and 6 bases stayed unmatched. The germline gives CDR1 MNHEY, CDR2 SVGAGI. This CDR3 is built from 15 residues. The CDR3: CASSPTSGESNEQFF. The CDR3 coding sequence is TGTGCCAGCAGTCCGACTAGCGGGGAATCCAATGAGCAGTTCTTC.

This clone was recorded many times. V is TRBV7-3 and J is TRBJ2-2; perhaps D is TRBD1 or TRBD2 (5 bases each). Germline-derived CDR1 and CDR2 are SGHTA and FQGTGA. This CDR3 is 17 amino acids long. Trimming stripped 4 bases from V and 3 bases from J, with 18 bases between. Here the CDR3 reads CASSSIAGTGYTGELFF. Written as DNA, the CDR3 is TGTGCCAGCAGCTCGATTGCCGGGACGGGCTACACCGGGGAGCTGTTTTTT.

This chain joins TRBV29-1 and TRBJ2-3, with D perhaps assigned TRBD1 or TRBD2 (5 bases each). Germline assignment: CDR1 SQVTM and CDR2 ANQGSEA. CDR3 length equals 14 residues. The germline V and J ends were trimmed by 3 bases and 0 bases, with 10 bases remaining between them. This CDR3 is CSVDGWGSTDTQYF. CDR3 DNA: TGCAGCGTTGACGGTTGGGGGAGCACAGATACGCAGTATTTT.